These 16 T cell receptor beta chains share one sample of origin, sequenced in a study of T-cell memory formation after mild COVID-19. TCRdb called the 5' RACE reads again in MiXCR, with one record for every CDR3 protein. The table has roughly 400,000 distinct CDR3 sequences, around 17% seen once; the top ten hold about a fifth. Sequencing was done on a sample of PBMCs or a T cell subset sorted from them (not recorded which). The receptors were sampled from a man in his late teens or twenties who had mild COVID-19 (a few samples of this study predate the infection). Cell type and time point are not known.

This clonotype showed up just a few times. The chain couples TRBV7-9 to TRBJ1-1; the D gene is possibly TRBD1 (5 bases). The CDR3 is 15 amino acids. CDR1 and CDR2 (germline): SEHNR, FQNEAQ (reference sequence). V dropped 0 bases and J dropped 1 base, with 9 bases sitting between them. This CDR3 reads CASSLAEGANTEAFF. The CDR3 bases are TGTGCCAGCAGCTTAGCAGAAGGGGCGAACACTGAAGCTTTCTTT.

This clonotype was seen more than once but under ten times. The chain combines TRBV5-5 with TRBJ1-6; 8 positions agree with TRBD1. The length of the CDR3 is 18 residues. V gave up 4 bases and J gave up 0 bases; unmatched junction bases: 9. Germline CDR1 reads SGHKS; CDR2 reads YYEKEE (reference sequence). The CDR3 spells CASSRKDRESSYNSPLHF. DNA of the CDR3: TGTGCCAGCAGCCGAAAGGACAGGGAGAGCTCCTATAATTCACCCCTCCACTTT.

The chain recombines TRBV28 with TRBJ1-5; tentatively, D is TRBD1 (5 bases). Germline CDR1 and CDR2: MDHEN and SYDVKM. The V end was cut by 5 bases, the J end by 7 bases, with 9 bases between. The CDR3 spans 12 residues. The CDR3 DNA follows: TGTGCCAGCAGTATGGGGGGGCAGCCCCAGCATTTT. It specifies CASSMGGQPQHF.

The chain is built from TRBV5-1 and TRBJ2-1, with D perhaps matching TRBD2 (5 bases). Trimming removed 4 bases from V and 0 bases from J, with 14 bases in between. This CDR3 is 16 amino acids long. Germline lookup yields CDR1 SGHRS and CDR2 YFSETQ. CDR3 amino acids: CASSLGPGSSYNEQFF. Here the CDR3 DNA reads TGCGCCAGCAGCCTCGGCCCGGGGAGCTCCTACAATGAGCAGTTCTTC.

This clonotype was observed a handful of times. The V call is TRBV3-1, the J call TRBJ2-1, with D uncertain. Germline-derived CDR1 and CDR2 are LGHDT and YNNKEL (reference sequence). The germline V and J ends were trimmed by 2 bases and 10 bases, with 12 bases remaining between them. The CDR3 is 13 residues long. This chain's CDR3 is CASSQPPSVEQFF. The DNA for the CDR3 is TGTGCCAGCAGCCAACCTCCCTCAGTCGAGCAGTTCTTC.

This clonotype was counted only a few times. This chain joins TRBV9 and TRBJ2-1; the match to TRBD2 covers 11 bases. The CDR3 is 16 residues long. From germline, CDR1 is SGDLS and CDR2 YYNGEE. V lost 0 bases and J lost 4; bases outside the gene matches: 3. For the CDR3, the DNA is TGTGCCAGCAGCGTAGAGGGGACTAGCGGTTACAATGAGCAGTTCTTC. It translates to CASSVEGTSGYNEQFF.

This chain uses TRBV6-2 or TRBV6-3 with TRBJ2-1; D possibly matches TRBD1 or TRBD2 (5 bases each). Deletions cut 6 bases from V and 9 bases from J, with 9 bases between. This CDR3 is 11 amino acids long. CDR1 is MNHEY, CDR2 SVGEGT, per germline. CDR3 coding DNA: TGTGCCAGCAGATGGGGGAGTGAGCAGTTCTTC. This gives the protein CASRWGSEQFF.

The chain has TRBV5-1 and TRBJ2-2; tentatively, D is TRBD1 (5 bases). Germline-derived CDR1 and CDR2 are SGHRS and YFSETQ. The germline V and J ends were trimmed by 0 bases and 1 base, with 7 bases remaining between them. The CDR3 length is 15 residues. The CDR3 loop reads CASSLVTGNTGELFF. The CDR3 coding sequence is TGCGCCAGCAGCTTGGTAACAGGGAACACCGGGGAGCTGTTTTTT.

The chain employs TRBV10-3 and TRBJ1-1, with D unresolved. Trimming pared 6 bases from V and 1 base from J, leaving 9 bases between. Germline lookup yields CDR1 ENHRY and CDR2 SYGVKD. There are 13 residues in the CDR3. This CDR3 is CAISRMENTEAFF. CDR3 sequence (DNA): TGTGCCATCAGCCGTATGGAGAACACTGAAGCTTTCTTT.

The V and J genes are TRBV20-1 and TRBJ2-3; TRBD2 matches 10 bases. With 6 bases clipped from V and 7 bases from J, the junction kept 16 bases outside the gene matches. Germline CDR1 and CDR2: DFQATT and SNEGSKA (reference sequence). This CDR3 is 16 amino acids long. The CDR3 DNA is TGCAGTGCCCCAGACCAAAGGACTAGCGGTTGGAATACGCAGTATTTT. It codes for CSAPDQRTSGWNTQYF.

A few counts support this clonotype. This rearrangement joins TRBV6-5 to TRBJ1-5; D is unclear. The CDR3 covers 13 residues. The germline CDR1 and CDR2 sequences are MNHEY and SVGAGI. The germline V and J ends were trimmed by 7 bases and 9 bases, with 16 bases remaining between them. This CDR3 reads CASTPRGLGPQHF. The CDR3 region has the DNA TGTGCCAGCACTCCCAGAGGGTTAGGGCCCCAGCATTTT.

In this sample, this clonotype turned up a few times. The rearrangement joins TRBV2 to TRBJ2-3, with TRBD2 matching over 11 bases. The junction had 9 bases not matched to a gene; V was cut back by 8 bases and J by 5 bases. The CDR3 consists of 15 residues. Per germline, CDR1 SNHLY and CDR2 FYNNEI. The CDR3 nucleotides are TGTGCCAGCGGCCCTAGCGGGGGGCCGGAAGATACGCAGTATTTT. It specifies CASGPSGGPEDTQYF.

A remark on this clonotype: The junction differs from germline at one of its ends, possibly a read error. This chain links TRBV6-5 with TRBJ2-1; no firm D call. The germline V gene encodes CDR1 MNHEY and CDR2 SVGAGI. The CDR3 spans 15 residues. CDR3 amino acids: CASSATWSSYSEQFF. In nucleotides, the CDR3 is TGTGCCAGCAGTGCCACCTGGAGCTCCTACAGTGAGCAGTTCTTC.

This chain uses TRBV5-1 with TRBJ2-7, with D possibly being TRBD1 (6 bases). The ends were cut back, 0 bases at V and 2 bases at J, with 18 bases in the middle. CDR3 length: 17 residues. Germline loops: CDR1 SGHRS, CDR2 YFSETQ. In nucleotides, the CDR3 is TGCGCCAGCAGCTTGGTATGGGCCAGGGACAAAACCTACGAGCAGTACGTC. Translated: CASSLVWARDKTYEQYV.

CDR3: CASSHYRDRAFF. DNA of the CDR3: TGTGCCAGCAGTCATTACCGGGACAGAGCTTTCTTT. The chain carries TRBV11-2 and TRBJ1-1, with TRBD1 matching 7 bases. Germline-derived CDR1 and CDR2 are SGHAT and FQNNGV. V lost 6 bases, J lost 10 bases, and 8 bases stayed unmatched. This CDR3 is 12 amino acids long.

Details on this clonotype: One junction end disagrees with the germline gene, perhaps due to a read error. The genes are TRBV11-2 and TRBJ2-1; 10 bases map to TRBD2. Germline lookup yields CDR1 SGHAT and CDR2 FQNNGV. This CDR3 region has 18 residues. The DNA of the CDR3 is TGTGCCAGAAGCTTAGGAGGGGAGCCTAGCGGGGGTTACAATGAGCAGTTCTTC. It codes for CARSLGGEPSGGYNEQFF.